The T cell receptor (beta chain) described here comes from a study of control samples from healthy donors and cancer patients. This clone was detected only once. TCRdb keeps only in-frame clones here, not all; method: immunoSEQ multiplex PCR. Of about 130,000 clones listed, roughly 92% are singletons. This TCR was recovered from a man younger than 30 in good health. The sequenced sample was blood.

CDR3 in DNA: TGTGCCAGCAGCTATGGGGGCACTGAAGCTTTCTTT. It encodes CASSYGGTEAFF. The chain employs TRBV4-2 and TRBJ1-1; tentative D call: TRBD1 (5 bases). The length of the CDR3 is 12 residues. The V gene lost 5 bases and the J gene lost 4 bases, with 8 bases spanning the gap. Germline V gene data show CDR1 as LGHNA and CDR2 as YNFKEQ.